The 32 T cell receptor beta chains below were found in one sample sequenced in a study of cytomegalovirus exposure and HLA in healthy donors. This PCR relied on a set of 60 Vbeta primers and 13 Jbeta primers. TCRdb's copy holds only in-frame clones and misses some; the assay was immunoSEQ multiplex PCR. Among 150,000 to 200,000 clones, just over 70% were seen once, and the ten largest hold 4.7%. The sample taken for sequencing was PBMCs. Receptors were obtained from a man between 18 and 35 years old in good health and CMV-seropositive.

This clone was found a few times. The chain carries TRBV6-1 and TRBJ2-3, with 8 bases lining up with TRBD2. This CDR3 has 15 amino acids. After removal of 3 bases from V and 2 bases from J, the junction contained 4 bases not matched to a gene. Germline CDR1 and CDR2: MNHNS and SASEGT. Here the CDR3 reads CASSEVAGSTDTQYF. The CDR3 nucleotides read TGTGCCAGCAGTGAGGTAGCGGGATCCACAGATACGCAGTATTTT.

V and J are TRBV11-1 and TRBJ1-1; D not certain. Trimming removed 6 bases from V and 0 bases from J, with 11 bases in between. The CDR3 is 14 residues long. From germline, CDR1 is SGHAT and CDR2 FQDESV (reference sequence). CDR3 sequence: CASRKAGLNTEAFF. The CDR3 DNA follows: TGTGCCAGCAGGAAAGCGGGGTTGAACACTGAAGCTTTCTTT. Full variable domain (remainder filled in from reference TRBV11-1 and TRBJ1-1): EAEVAQSPRYKITEKSQAVAFWCDPISGHATLYWYRQILGQGPELLVQFQDESVVDDSQLPKDRFSAERLKGVDSTLKIQPAELGDSAMYLCASRKAGLNTEAFFGQGTRLTVV.

The chain joins TRBV5-6 to TRBJ1-2; TRBD1 might be the D (6 bases). Germline CDR1 is SGHDT and CDR2 is YYEEEE. The CDR3 consists of 16 residues. V gave up 0 bases and J gave up 8 bases, with 20 bases separating them. The DNA for the CDR3 is TGTGCCAGCAGCTTGGCCAGAGGGCAGGGGTTGAAGGGCTACACCTTC. It yields the protein CASSLARGQGLKGYTF.

This rearrangement joins TRBV6-1 to TRBJ2-7; D may be TRBD1 (5 bases). V lost 4 bases and J 1 base, leaving 11 bases between the germline ends. CDR1 is MNHNS and CDR2 is SASEGT in the germline V gene. The CDR3 runs to 14 residues. Here the CDR3 reads CASSAGQGSYEQYV. The DNA of the CDR3 is TGTGCCAGCAGTGCGGGTCAGGGTTCCTACGAGCAGTACGTC.

The chain recombines TRBV19 with TRBJ1-1; the D is unclear. V was clipped by 5 bases and J by 0 bases, with 10 bases between them. In germline, CDR1 is LNHDA, CDR2 SQIVND (reference sequence). The CDR3 covers 14 residues. CDR3 sequence reads: CASSPSLVNTEAFF. Written as DNA, the CDR3 is TGTGCCAGTAGTCCTTCCCTCGTGAACACTGAAGCTTTCTTT. The whole variable domain, filled in from reference TRBV19 and TRBJ1-1, reads DGGITQSPKYLFRKEGQNVTLSCEQNLNHDAMYWYRQDPGQGLRLIYYSQIVNDFQKGDIAEGYSVSREKKESFPLTVTSAQKNPTAFYLCASSPSLVNTEAFFGQGTRLTVV.

V usage is TRBV6-1 and J usage is TRBJ1-2, with no clear D. Germline CDR1 and CDR2: MNHNS and SASEGT. This CDR3 has 13 amino acids. V gave up 6 bases and J gave up 4 bases, with 12 bases separating them. The CDR3 DNA sequence: TGTGCCAGCAGCACAACCCTCGCCTATGGCTACACCTTC. Amino acids: CASSTTLAYGYTF.

The chain couples TRBV20-1 to TRBJ2-5, with 8 bases matching TRBD2. The CDR3 has 11 residues. Germline loops: CDR1 DFQATT, CDR2 SNEGSKA (reference sequence). Trimming took 3 bases from V and 7 from J; bases not matched to a gene: 1. The CDR3, as DNA: TGCAGTGCTAGCGGGGGGGTGACCCAGTACTTC. This translates into CSASGGVTQYF.

The chain carries TRBV5-1 and TRBJ2-1, with 12 bases that match TRBD2. J lost 2 bases, V lost 3 bases, and 12 bases had no gene match. Germline loops: CDR1 SGHRS, CDR2 YFSETQ. This CDR3 contains 19 residues. CDR3 residues: CASSSRGGTSGLAYNEQFF. CDR3 DNA: TGCGCCAGCAGCTCGCGGGGGGGGACTAGCGGGTTGGCCTACAATGAGCAGTTCTTC.

This chain links TRBV28 with TRBJ1-5; D is unclear. The V end was cut by 8 bases, the J end by 3 bases, with 11 bases between. The CDR3 loop spans 13 amino acids. Germline values: CDR1 MDHEN, CDR2 SYDVKM. In DNA form, the CDR3 reads TGTGCCAGCCACCGGGAACCCAATCAGCCCCAGCATTTT. Residues: CASHREPNQPQHF.

The CDR3 DNA sequence: TGCGCCAGCAGCCCGGGGGGGAGCTCTGGAAACACCATATATTTT. Its protein product is CASSPGGSSGNTIYF. V gene TRBV5-1 combines with J gene TRBJ1-3; a weak D match, TRBD1 (5 bases). Germline CDR1 and CDR2: SGHRS and YFSETQ. The CDR3 is made up of 15 amino acids. V lost 4 bases, J lost 0 bases, and 11 bases lay in between. Full variable domain (missing parts from reference TRBV5-1 and TRBJ1-3): KAGVTQTPRYLIKTRGQQVTLSCSPISGHRSVSWYQQTPGQGLQFLFEYFSETQRNKGNFPGRFSGRQFSNSRSEMNVSTLELGDSALYLCASSPGGSSGNTIYFGEGSWLTVV.

This rearrangement joins TRBV4-1 to TRBJ1-5, with TRBD1 identical over 8 bases. Unmatched junction bases numbered 2, after V lost 2 bases and J lost 2 bases. Germline assignment: CDR1 MGHRA and CDR2 YSYEKL. The length of the CDR3 is 15 residues. The CDR3 loop is CASSQPDRGNQPQHF. The CDR3, as DNA: TGCGCCAGCAGCCAACCGGACAGGGGCAATCAGCCCCAGCATTTT.

V usage is TRBV19 and J usage is TRBJ1-1; weak D call: TRBD1 (5 bases). The CDR3 loop spans 16 amino acids. Trimming took 2 bases from V and 1 from J, leaving 14 bases between them. Germline CDR1 and CDR2: LNHDA and SQIVND (reference sequence). The CDR3 here is CASSINVAGANTEAFF. The CDR3 region has the DNA TGTGCCAGTAGTATAAACGTGGCTGGGGCGAACACTGAAGCTTTCTTT.

This chain uses TRBV30 with TRBJ2-3; 7 bases match TRBD2. V lost 5 bases, J lost 12 bases, and 8 bases stayed unmatched. There are 11 residues in the CDR3. Germline CDR1 and CDR2: GTSNPN and SVGIG (reference sequence). The CDR3 nucleotides are TGTGCCTGGGGGAGGGACGGCCCACAGTATTTT. Its translation is CAWGRDGPQYF.

The chain couples TRBV19 to TRBJ2-1; TRBD2 is a possible D gene (5 bases). Germline CDR1 is LNHDA and CDR2 is SQIVND (reference sequence). Trimming shortened V by 3 bases and J by 4 bases, and 7 bases separated the two germline ends. The CDR3 runs to 13 residues. The CDR3 sequence is CASSMGAYNEQFF. Written as DNA, the CDR3 is TGTGCCAGTAGTATGGGAGCGTACAATGAGCAGTTCTTC.

This chain uses TRBV6-1 with TRBJ2-1; D is unresolved. Looked up from germline, CDR1 is MNHNS and CDR2 is SASEGT. V shed 6 bases and J shed 5 bases, with 11 bases lying between them. This CDR3 region has 13 residues. The DNA for the CDR3 is TGTGCCAGCAGCCGGGTTGTGAACAATGAGCAGTTCTTC. Encoded protein: CASSRVVNNEQFF.

The V call is TRBV30, the J call TRBJ1-2, with D maybe TRBD1 (6 bases). Trimming took off 3 bases at V and 2 bases at J, with 10 bases between the two ends. The germline V gene encodes CDR1 GTSNPN and CDR2 SVGIG (reference sequence). The CDR3 runs to 13 residues. The CDR3 is CAWRQGINYGYTF. CDR3 nucleotides: TGTGCCTGGAGGCAGGGGATAAACTATGGCTACACCTTC.

This clone showed up just once. The gene calls are TRBV5-6 and TRBJ2-2; TRBD2 matches at 14 bases. The CDR3 spans 16 residues. V dropped 4 bases and J dropped 7; count of bases not matched to a gene: 6. The germline CDR1 and CDR2 sequences are SGHDT and YYEEEE. CDR3 in amino acids: CASSLGLAGDHGELFF. DNA for the CDR3: TGTGCCAGCAGCCTGGGACTAGCGGGAGATCACGGGGAGCTGTTTTTT.

The chain is built from TRBV5-6 and TRBJ2-2; 12 bases align to TRBD2. V trimming: 6 bases; J trimming: 5 bases; junction bases outside the gene matches: 5. The CDR3 is 15 amino acids. CDR1 SGHDT and CDR2 YYEEEE come from the germline V gene. The DNA for the CDR3 is TGTGCCAGCAACCCCGGGACTAGCGGGACCGGGGAGCTGTTTTTT. Translating it yields CASNPGTSGTGELFF.

The table lists this clone with a few counts. The V gene is TRBV5-6, the J gene TRBJ2-7; 10 bases are shared with TRBD2. CDR1 is SGHDT, CDR2 YYEEEE, per germline. J gave up 4 bases and V 4 bases, and 5 bases lay outside the gene matches. This CDR3 spans 14 amino acids. CDR3 region: CASSPGLANYEQYV. In DNA, the CDR3 is TGTGCCAGCAGCCCGGGACTAGCGAATTACGAGCAGTACGTC.

The chain recombines TRBV11-2 with TRBJ2-3, with 12 nucleotides matching TRBD2. The J segment lost 10 bases and the V segment lost 1 base, leaving 6 bases of the junction unmatched. Germline V gives CDR1 SGHAT, CDR2 FQNNGV. This CDR3 has 15 residues. The CDR3 sequence: CASSLVWTSGDPQYF. The CDR3 DNA follows: TGTGCCAGCAGCTTAGTCTGGACTAGCGGGGATCCGCAGTATTTT.

This clone came up a few times. This chain joins TRBV15 and TRBJ2-3, with D uncertain. Trimming took off 3 bases at V and 2 bases at J, with 12 bases between the two ends. CDR1 is LNHNV and CDR2 is YYDKDF in the germline V gene (reference sequence). The CDR3 consists of 15 residues. The CDR3, as DNA: TGTGCCACCAGCAGCCAAGTAGATAACACAGATACGCAGTATTTT. This sequence encodes CATSSQVDNTDTQYF. Complete variable domain (other parts from reference TRBV15 and TRBJ2-3): DAMVIQNPRYQVTQFGKPVTLSCSQTLNHNVMYWYQQKSSQAPKLLFHYYDKDFNNEADTPDNFQSRRPNTSFCFLDIRSPGLGDTAMYLCATSSQVDNTDTQYFGPGTRLTVL.

The chain combines TRBV11-2 with TRBJ2-4; possibly TRBD2 for D (5 bases). Trimming took 5 bases from V and 4 from J, leaving 12 bases between them. Looked up from germline, CDR1 is SGHAT and CDR2 is FQNNGV. The CDR3 spans 14 residues. The CDR3 protein is CASSLADWKNIQYF. CDR3 bases: TGTGCCAGCAGCCTCGCGGACTGGAAAAACATTCAGTACTTC.

The chain recombines TRBV5-1 with TRBJ2-2; TRBD2 agrees at 8 bases. The CDR3 spans 14 residues. Germline CDR1 reads SGHRS; CDR2 reads YFSETQ. Losses at the gene ends were 4 bases for V and 5 bases for J; bases not matched to a gene: 4. The CDR3 sequence is CASSPSGRTGELFF. The CDR3, as DNA: TGCGCCAGCAGCCCGAGCGGGAGAACCGGGGAGCTGTTTTTT.

V gene TRBV2 combines with J gene TRBJ1-4, with 8 bases aligning to TRBD1. With V trimmed by 6 bases and J by 6 bases, 15 bases remained unmatched. The CDR3 length is 17 residues. Germline V gene sequence: CDR1 SNHLY, CDR2 FYNNEI. CDR3 residues: CASRVDRGELIYEKLFF. The CDR3 DNA reads TGTGCCAGCAGAGTTGACAGGGGAGAGCTCATATATGAAAAACTGTTTTTT.

A single count supports this clone. The gene calls are TRBV28 and TRBJ1-1, with D tentatively TRBD1 (6 bases). Looked up from germline, CDR1 is MDHEN and CDR2 is SYDVKM. This CDR3 region has 13 residues. Trimming cost V 2 bases and J 11 bases, with 15 bases left between them. In nucleotides, the CDR3 is TGTGCCAGCAGTTTAACCAGGGGTGCGTATGCTTTCTTT. This codes for CASSLTRGAYAFF. The variable domain in full, completed from reference TRBV28 and TRBJ1-1, reads DVKVTQSSRYLVKRTGEKVFLECVQDMDHENMFWYRQDPGLGLRLIYFSYDVKMKEKGDIPEGYSVSREKKERFSLILESASTNQTSMYLCASSLTRGAYAFFGQGTRLTVV.

V is TRBV7-9 and J is TRBJ2-3; D gene ambiguous. V dropped 3 bases and J dropped 6 bases, with 7 bases sitting between them. The CDR3 has 12 residues. The germline V gene encodes CDR1 SEHNR and CDR2 FQNEAQ (reference sequence). The CDR3 spells CASSFYSDTQYF. The CDR3 nucleotides read TGTGCCAGCAGCTTCTATTCCGATACGCAGTATTTT. Complete variable domain (other parts from reference TRBV7-9 and TRBJ2-3): DTGVSQNPRHKITKRGQNVTFRCDPISEHNRLYWYRQTLGQGPEFLTYFQNEAQLEKSRLLSDRFSAERPKGSFSTLEIQRTEQGDSAMYLCASSFYSDTQYFGPGTRLTVL.

In its sample, this clone was seen a few times. The V and J genes are TRBV28 and TRBJ1-5; D is unclear. Looked up from germline, CDR1 is MDHEN and CDR2 is SYDVKM. The CDR3 length is 14 residues. V was shortened by 2 bases and J by 6 bases, with 11 bases between the two germline ends. In DNA, the CDR3 is TGTGCCAGCAGTTTAAGAGCGGGGAGTCAGCCCCAGCATTTT. This codes for CASSLRAGSQPQHF. The whole variable domain, remainder taken from reference TRBV28 and TRBJ1-5, is DVKVTQSSRYLVKRTGEKVFLECVQDMDHENMFWYRQDPGLGLRLIYFSYDVKMKEKGDIPEGYSVSREKKERFSLILESASTNQTSMYLCASSLRAGSQPQHFGDGTRLSIL.

This clone turned up a few times. The rearrangement links TRBV5-5 to TRBJ2-1; D is undetermined. Trimming stripped 0 bases from V and 9 bases from J, with 7 bases between. This CDR3 region has 12 residues. Germline CDR1 and CDR2: SGHKS and YYEKEE (reference sequence). The CDR3 is CASSLVMSEQFF. CDR3 coding DNA: TGTGCCAGCAGCTTGGTGATGAGTGAGCAGTTCTTC.

The chain couples TRBV7-9 to TRBJ1-6, with 7 bases that match TRBD1. Trimming removed 5 bases from V and 0 bases from J; junction bases left unmatched: 7. The CDR3 runs to 17 residues. Germline CDR1 SEHNR, CDR2 FQNEAQ (reference sequence). The CDR3 reads CASSPWTGSSYNSPLHF. CDR3 DNA sequence: TGTGCCAGCAGCCCGTGGACAGGTAGCTCCTATAATTCACCCCTCCACTTT.

The chain couples TRBV5-6 to TRBJ1-6; D is unresolved. Germline V gene sequence: CDR1 SGHDT, CDR2 YYEEEE. The CDR3 is made up of 15 amino acids. With 4 bases removed from V and 6 bases from J, the gap between germline ends came to 14 bases. CDR3 bases: TGTGCCAGCAGCACCCCCCGGCAGGTTAATTCACCCCTCCACTTT. Its translation: CASSTPRQVNSPLHF.

This clone turned up a few times. The chain has TRBV9 and TRBJ2-3, with D perhaps matching TRBD1 (6 bases). Germline assignment: CDR1 SGDLS and CDR2 YYNGEE. V was pared by 3 bases and J by 5 bases, with 10 bases between. The CDR3 sequence is 13 residues long. The CDR3 nucleotides read TGTGCCAGCAGCGGGGGGCCAGGAGATACGCAGTATTTT. Encoded protein: CASSGGPGDTQYF.

The chain couples TRBV5-8 to TRBJ2-1; TRBD2 matches at 7 bases. With 1 base clipped from V and 4 bases from J, the junction kept 5 bases outside the gene matches. There are 15 residues in the CDR3. The germline gives CDR1 SGHTS, CDR2 YDEGEE. The CDR3 DNA sequence: TGTGCCAGCAGCTTGATCCAGCGGGGATACAATGAGCAGTTCTTC. This codes for CASSLIQRGYNEQFF.